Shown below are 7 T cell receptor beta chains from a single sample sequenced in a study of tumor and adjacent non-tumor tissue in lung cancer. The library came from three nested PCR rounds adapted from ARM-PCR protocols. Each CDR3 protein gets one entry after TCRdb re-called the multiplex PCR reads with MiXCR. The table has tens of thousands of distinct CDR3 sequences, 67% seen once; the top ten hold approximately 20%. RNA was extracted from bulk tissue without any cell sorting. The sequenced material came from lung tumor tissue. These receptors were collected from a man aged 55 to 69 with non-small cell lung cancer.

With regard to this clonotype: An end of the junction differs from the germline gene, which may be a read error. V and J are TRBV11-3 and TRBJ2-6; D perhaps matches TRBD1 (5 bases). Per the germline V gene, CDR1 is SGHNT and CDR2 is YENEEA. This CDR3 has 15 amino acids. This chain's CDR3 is CASSQKGSGANVLAF. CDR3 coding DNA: TGTGCCAGCAGCCAGAAGGGTTCTGGGGCCAACGTCCTGGCTTTC.

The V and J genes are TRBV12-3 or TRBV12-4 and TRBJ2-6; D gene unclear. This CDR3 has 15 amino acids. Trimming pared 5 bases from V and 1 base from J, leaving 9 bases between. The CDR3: CASSPPSSGANVLTF. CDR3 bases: TGTGCCAGCAGTCCACCATCGTCTGGGGCCAACGTCCTGACTTTC.

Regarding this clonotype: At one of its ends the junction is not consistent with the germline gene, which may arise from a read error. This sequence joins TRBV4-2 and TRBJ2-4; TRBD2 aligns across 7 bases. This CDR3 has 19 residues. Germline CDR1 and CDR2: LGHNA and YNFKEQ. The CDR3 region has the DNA TGTGCCAGCAGCCAAGCGCAGGCTAGCGGATCGTTAACCAAAAACATTCAACACTTC. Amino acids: CASSQAQASGSLTKNIQHF.

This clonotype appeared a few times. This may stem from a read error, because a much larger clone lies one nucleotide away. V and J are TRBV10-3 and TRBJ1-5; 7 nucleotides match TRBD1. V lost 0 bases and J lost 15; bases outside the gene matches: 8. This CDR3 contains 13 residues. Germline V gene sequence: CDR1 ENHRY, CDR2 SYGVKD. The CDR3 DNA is TGTGCCATCAGTGAGTCGAGAGAGGGGGCACCGCATTTT. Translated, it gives CAISESREGAPHF.

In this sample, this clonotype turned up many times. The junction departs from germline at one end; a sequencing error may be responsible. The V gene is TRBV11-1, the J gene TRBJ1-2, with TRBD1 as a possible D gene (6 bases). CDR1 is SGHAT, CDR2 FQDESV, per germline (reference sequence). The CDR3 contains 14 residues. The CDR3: CANSKTDRDHGYTF. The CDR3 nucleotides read TGTGCCAACAGCAAGACGGACAGAGACCATGGCTACACCTTC.

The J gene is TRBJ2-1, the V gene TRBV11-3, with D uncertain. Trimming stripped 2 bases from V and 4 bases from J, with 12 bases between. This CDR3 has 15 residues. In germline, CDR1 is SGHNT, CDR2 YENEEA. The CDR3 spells CASSLRATSYNEQFF. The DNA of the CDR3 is TGTGCCAGCAGCTTACGAGCGACATCTTACAATGAGCAGTTCTTC.

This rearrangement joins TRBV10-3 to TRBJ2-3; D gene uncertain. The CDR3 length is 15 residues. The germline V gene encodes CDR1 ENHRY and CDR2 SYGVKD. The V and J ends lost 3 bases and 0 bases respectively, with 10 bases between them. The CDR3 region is CAISDALDSTDTQYF. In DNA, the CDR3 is TGTGCCATCAGTGACGCGCTAGATAGCACAGATACGCAGTATTTT.